This TCR beta chain derives from a study of cytomegalovirus exposure and HLA in healthy donors. Study results and limitations: Presence/absence analyses took donor sequencing depth as roughly uniform. The majority of CMV-associated TCR beta chains were reported as apparently HLA-restricted in a later analysis. The classifier, whose performance was assessed in both the original and validation cohorts, reportedly diagnosed cytomegalovirus status with high specificity and sensitivity.

Both 60 Vbeta primers and 13 Jbeta primers went into the PCR. Assay: immunoSEQ multiplex PCR; the TCRdb copy retains only in-frame clones and omits some. The top ten clones hold 6% to 6.5% of a sample with approximately 150,000 clones, 75% to 85% of them seen once. About this clone: Its antigen is as yet unknown.

The V gene lost 4 bases and the J gene lost 8 bases, with 25 bases spanning the gap. Per germline, CDR1 SGHNT and CDR2 YYREEE (reference sequence). The CDR3 extends over 16 amino acids. The sample was PBMCs. The sequence was collected from a man aged 50-59 years in good health and CMV-seropositive. V is TRBV5-4 and J is TRBJ2-7, with D possibly TRBD1 on 6 matching bases. The CDR3 region is CASSQSRDNSLLKQYF. The CDR3 DNA follows: TGTGCCAGCAGCCAATCCCGGGACAACTCACTACTCAAGCAGTACTTC. Full variable domain (missing parts from reference TRBV5-4 and TRBJ2-7): ETGVTQSPTHLIKTRGQQVTLRCSSQSGHNTVSWYQQALGQGPQFIFQYYREEENGRGNFPPRFSGLQFPNYSSELNVNALELDDSALYLCASSQSRDNSLLKQYFGPGTRLTVT.